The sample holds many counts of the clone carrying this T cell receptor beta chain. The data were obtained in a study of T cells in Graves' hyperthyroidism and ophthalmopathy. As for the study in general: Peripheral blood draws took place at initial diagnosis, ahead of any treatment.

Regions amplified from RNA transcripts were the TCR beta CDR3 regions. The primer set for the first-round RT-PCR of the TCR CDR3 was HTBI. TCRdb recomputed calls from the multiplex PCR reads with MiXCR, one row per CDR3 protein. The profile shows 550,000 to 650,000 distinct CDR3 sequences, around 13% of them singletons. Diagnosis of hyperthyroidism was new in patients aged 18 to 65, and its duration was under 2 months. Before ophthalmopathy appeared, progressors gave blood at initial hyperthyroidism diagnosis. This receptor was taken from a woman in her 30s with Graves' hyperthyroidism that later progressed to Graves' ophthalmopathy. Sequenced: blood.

The CDR3 loop is CASSYSNGPEQYF. The CDR3 bases are TGTGCCAGCAGTTACTCGAACGGCCCCGAGCAGTACTTC. The V call is TRBV6-2 or TRBV6-3, the J call TRBJ2-7; D not certain. V gave up 0 bases and J gave up 6 bases, with 9 bases separating them. The length of the CDR3 is 13 residues. In germline, CDR1 is MNHEY, CDR2 SVGEGT.